The clone carrying this TCR beta chain was counted between two and nine times. Its antigen is as yet unknown. Measured with immunoSEQ multiplex PCR; TCRdb has only the in-frame clones, and not every one. The sample comprises roughly 24,000 clones, 81% of which are singletons, and 22% rests with the top ten. The data stem from a study of PD-1 blockade in classical Hodgkin lymphoma. General study findings and limits: Factors driving the repertoire differences, possibly disease activity or prior therapy, remain undefined. Diversity similar to that of newly diagnosed patients was seen at baseline in complete responders.

Time point given: cycle 4 day 1 (C4D1), after five to seven weeks of nivolumab. Autologous stem cell transplantation was followed by relapse in every patient, and brentuximab vedotin exposure varied. The clonotype was recovered from a human donor with classical Hodgkin lymphoma. Sample: peripheral blood mononuclear cells (PBMCs), taken before the fourth cycle of nivolumab.

CDR3 sequence reads: CASSRVTGPEETQYF. In nucleotides, the CDR3 is TGTGCCAGCAGCAGAGTGACAGGGCCCGAAGAGACCCAGTACTTC. The V call is TRBV7-3, the J call TRBJ2-5; 7 nucleotides match TRBD1. V shed 5 bases and J 3 bases; nucleotides not matched to a gene: 9. This CDR3 region has 15 residues. The germline CDR1 and CDR2 sequences are SGHTA and FQGTGA. The whole variable domain, filled in from reference TRBV7-3 and TRBJ2-5, reads GAGVSQTPSNKVTEKGKYVELRCDPISGHTALYWYRQSLGQGPEFLIYFQGTGAADDSGLPNDRFFAVRPEGSVSTLKIQRTERGDSAVYLCASSRVTGPEETQYFGPGTRLLVL.